The clone carrying this TCR beta chain was recorded once. V shed 4 bases and J 6 bases; nucleotides not matched to a gene: 9. This CDR3 region has 15 residues. Germline V CDR1 and CDR2: SGDLS, YYNGEE. These data come from a study of control samples from healthy donors and cancer patients. Clones were sequenced by immunoSEQ multiplex PCR, and TCRdb holds only the in-frame ones, with some missing. The data show around 100,000 clones, approximately 92% seen once. The specimen sequenced was blood. The source of this sequence is a human donor in good health. The donor label of this sample is uncertain. The chain links TRBV9 to TRBJ2-1, with 8 bases lining up with TRBD1. CDR3 sequence reads: CASSPHRGIINEQFF. The CDR3 DNA follows: TGTGCCAGCAGCCCGCACAGGGGGATTATCAATGAGCAGTTCTTC.